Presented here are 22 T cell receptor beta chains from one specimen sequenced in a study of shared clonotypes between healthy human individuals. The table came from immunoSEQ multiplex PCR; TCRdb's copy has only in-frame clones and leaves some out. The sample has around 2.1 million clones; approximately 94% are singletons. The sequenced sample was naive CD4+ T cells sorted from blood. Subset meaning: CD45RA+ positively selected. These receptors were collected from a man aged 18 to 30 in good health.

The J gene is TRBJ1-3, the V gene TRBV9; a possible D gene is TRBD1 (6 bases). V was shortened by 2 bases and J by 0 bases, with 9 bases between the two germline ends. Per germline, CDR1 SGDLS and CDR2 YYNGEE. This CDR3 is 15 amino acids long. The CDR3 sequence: CASSVTGNSGNTIYF. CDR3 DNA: TGTGCCAGCAGCGTTACAGGGAACTCTGGAAACACCATATATTTT.

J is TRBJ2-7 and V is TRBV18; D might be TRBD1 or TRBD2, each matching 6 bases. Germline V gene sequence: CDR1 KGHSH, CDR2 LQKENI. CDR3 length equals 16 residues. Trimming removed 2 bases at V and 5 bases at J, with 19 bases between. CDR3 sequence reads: CASSPGFQGRSDEQYF. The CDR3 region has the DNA TGTGCCAGCTCACCAGGGTTTCAGGGGAGGAGCGACGAGCAGTACTTC.

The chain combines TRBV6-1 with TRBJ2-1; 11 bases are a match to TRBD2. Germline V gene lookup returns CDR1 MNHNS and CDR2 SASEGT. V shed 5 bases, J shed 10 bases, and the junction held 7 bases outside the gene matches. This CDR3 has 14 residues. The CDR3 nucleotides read TGTGCCAGCAGTATACTAGCGGGAGTTTGGGAGCAGTTCTTC. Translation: CASSILAGVWEQFF.

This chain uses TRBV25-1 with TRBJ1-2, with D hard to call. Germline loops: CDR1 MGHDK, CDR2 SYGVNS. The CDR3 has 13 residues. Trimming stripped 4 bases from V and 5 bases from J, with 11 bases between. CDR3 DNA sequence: TGTGCCAGCAGTGGCGGCAGCCTTTATGGCTACACCTTC. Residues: CASSGGSLYGYTF.

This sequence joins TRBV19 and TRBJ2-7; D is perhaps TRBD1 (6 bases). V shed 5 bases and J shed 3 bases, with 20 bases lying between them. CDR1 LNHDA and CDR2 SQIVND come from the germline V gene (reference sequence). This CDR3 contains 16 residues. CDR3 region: CASSSLGQSQIYEQYF. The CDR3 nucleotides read TGTGCCAGTAGTTCCCTAGGACAGAGCCAGATCTACGAGCAGTACTTC.

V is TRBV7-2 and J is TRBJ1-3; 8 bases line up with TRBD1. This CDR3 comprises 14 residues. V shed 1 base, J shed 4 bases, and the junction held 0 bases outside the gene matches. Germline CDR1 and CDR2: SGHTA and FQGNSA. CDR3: CASSLDRGGNTIYF. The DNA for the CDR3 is TGTGCCAGCAGCTTAGACAGGGGGGGAAACACCATATATTTT.

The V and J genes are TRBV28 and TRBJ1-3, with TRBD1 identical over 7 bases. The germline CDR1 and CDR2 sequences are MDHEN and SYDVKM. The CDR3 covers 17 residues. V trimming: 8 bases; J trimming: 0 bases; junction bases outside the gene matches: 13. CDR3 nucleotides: TGTGCCAGCGTGGGTTCTGGACAGGCCTACTCTGGAAACACCATATATTTT. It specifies CASVGSGQAYSGNTIYF. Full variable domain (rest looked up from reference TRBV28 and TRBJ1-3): DVKVTQSSRYLVKRTGEKVFLECVQDMDHENMFWYRQDPGLGLRLIYFSYDVKMKEKGDIPEGYSVSREKKERFSLILESASTNQTSMYLCASVGSGQAYSGNTIYFGEGSWLTVV.

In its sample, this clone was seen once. DNA of the CDR3: TGTGCCAGCAGTGTCCAGGGATATTATCTTCTCAATCAGCCCCAGCATTTT. Amino acids: CASSVQGYYLLNQPQHF. The chain joins TRBV6-1 to TRBJ1-5, with D possibly being TRBD1 (5 bases). Trimming removed 4 bases from V and 3 bases from J, with 19 bases in between. Per germline, CDR1 MNHNS and CDR2 SASEGT. This CDR3 has 17 amino acids.

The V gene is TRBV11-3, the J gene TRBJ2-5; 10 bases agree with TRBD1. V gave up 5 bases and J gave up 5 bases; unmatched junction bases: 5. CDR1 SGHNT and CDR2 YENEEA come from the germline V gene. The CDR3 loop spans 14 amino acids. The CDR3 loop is CASSPGTGEETQYF. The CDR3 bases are TGTGCCAGCAGCCCCGGGACAGGGGAGGAGACCCAGTACTTC.

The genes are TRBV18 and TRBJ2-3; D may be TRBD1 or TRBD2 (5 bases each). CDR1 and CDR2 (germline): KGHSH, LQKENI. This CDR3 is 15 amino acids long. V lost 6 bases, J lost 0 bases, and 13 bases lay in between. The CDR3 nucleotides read TGTGCCAGCTCCTTCGGGACGATAAGCACAGATACGCAGTATTTT. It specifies CASSFGTISTDTQYF.

In DNA form, the CDR3 reads TGCGCCAGCAGCTTGGCCACCCACGAGCAGTACTTC. Encoded protein: CASSLATHEQYF. The rearrangement joins TRBV5-1 to TRBJ2-7; no reliable D call. The CDR3 sequence is 12 residues long. V was clipped by 0 bases and J by 5 bases, with 6 bases between them. CDR1 is SGHRS and CDR2 is YFSETQ in the germline V gene.

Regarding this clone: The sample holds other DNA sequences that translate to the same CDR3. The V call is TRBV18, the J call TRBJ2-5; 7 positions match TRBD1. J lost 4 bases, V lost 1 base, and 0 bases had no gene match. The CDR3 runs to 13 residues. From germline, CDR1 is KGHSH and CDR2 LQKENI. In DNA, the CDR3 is TGTGCCAGCTCACCACAGGGGGCAGAGACCCAGTACTTC. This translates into CASSPQGAETQYF.

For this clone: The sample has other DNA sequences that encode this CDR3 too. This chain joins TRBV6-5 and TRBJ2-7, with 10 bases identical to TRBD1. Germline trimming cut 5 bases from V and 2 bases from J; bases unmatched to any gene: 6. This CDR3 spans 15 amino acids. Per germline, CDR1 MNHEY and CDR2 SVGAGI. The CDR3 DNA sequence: TGTGCCAGCAGTCGGGCCGGGACAGGGGCCTACGAGCAGTACTTC. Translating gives CASSRAGTGAYEQYF.

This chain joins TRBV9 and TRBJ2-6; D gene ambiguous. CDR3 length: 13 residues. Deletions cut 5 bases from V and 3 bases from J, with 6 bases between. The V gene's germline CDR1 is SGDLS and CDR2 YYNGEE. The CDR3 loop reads CASRGIGANVLTF. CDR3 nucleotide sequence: TGTGCCAGCAGGGGGATTGGGGCCAACGTCCTGACTTTC. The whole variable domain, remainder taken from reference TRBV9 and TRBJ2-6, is DSGVTQTPKHLITATGQRVTLRCSPRSGDLSVYWYQQSLDQGLQFLIQYYNGEERAKGNILERFSAQQFPDLHSELNLSSLELGDSALYFCASRGIGANVLTFGAGSRLTVL.

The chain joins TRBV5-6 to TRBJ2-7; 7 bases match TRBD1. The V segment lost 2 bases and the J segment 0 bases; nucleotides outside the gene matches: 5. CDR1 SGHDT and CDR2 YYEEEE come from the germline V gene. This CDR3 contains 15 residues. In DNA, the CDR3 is TGTGCCAGCAGCTTAAAGGGGGCGAGCTCCTACGAGCAGTACTTC. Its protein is CASSLKGASSYEQYF.

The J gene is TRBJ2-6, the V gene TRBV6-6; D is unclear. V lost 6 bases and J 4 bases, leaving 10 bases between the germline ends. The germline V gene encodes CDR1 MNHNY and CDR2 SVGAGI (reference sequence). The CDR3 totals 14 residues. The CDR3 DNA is TGTGCCAGCAGCCACCCCGCGGGGGCCAACGTCCTGACTTTC. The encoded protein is CASSHPAGANVLTF.

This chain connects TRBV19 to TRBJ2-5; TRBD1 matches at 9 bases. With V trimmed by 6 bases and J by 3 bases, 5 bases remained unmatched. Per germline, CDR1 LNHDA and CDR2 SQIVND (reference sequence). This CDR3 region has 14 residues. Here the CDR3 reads CASRGTGGKETQYF. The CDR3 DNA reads TGTGCCAGTAGGGGAACAGGGGGCAAAGAGACCCAGTACTTC.

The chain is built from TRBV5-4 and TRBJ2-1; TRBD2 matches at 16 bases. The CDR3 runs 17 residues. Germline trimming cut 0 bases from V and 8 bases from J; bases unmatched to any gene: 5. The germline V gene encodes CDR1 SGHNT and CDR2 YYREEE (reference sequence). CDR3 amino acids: CASSLDGTSGGEDEQFF. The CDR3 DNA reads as TGTGCCAGCAGCTTGGATGGGACTAGCGGGGGGGAAGATGAGCAGTTCTTC.

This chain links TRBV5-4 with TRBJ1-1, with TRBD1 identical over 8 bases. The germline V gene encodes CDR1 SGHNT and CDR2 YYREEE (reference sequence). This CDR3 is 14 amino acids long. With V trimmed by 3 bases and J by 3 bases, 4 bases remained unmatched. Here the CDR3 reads CASSYQGADTEAFF. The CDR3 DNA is TGTGCCAGCAGCTATCAGGGGGCGGACACTGAAGCTTTCTTT.

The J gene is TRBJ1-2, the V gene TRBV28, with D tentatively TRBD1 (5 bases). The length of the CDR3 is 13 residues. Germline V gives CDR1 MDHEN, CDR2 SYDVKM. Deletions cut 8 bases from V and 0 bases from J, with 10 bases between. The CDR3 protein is CASLSGTNYGYTF. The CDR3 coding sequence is TGTGCCAGCCTGTCAGGGACTAACTATGGCTACACCTTC.

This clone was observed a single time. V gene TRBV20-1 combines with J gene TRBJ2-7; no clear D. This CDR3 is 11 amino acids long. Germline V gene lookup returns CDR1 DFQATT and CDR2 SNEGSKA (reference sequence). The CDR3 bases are TGCAGCCTACGGGCCTCCTACGAGCAGTACTTC. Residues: CSLRASYEQYF.

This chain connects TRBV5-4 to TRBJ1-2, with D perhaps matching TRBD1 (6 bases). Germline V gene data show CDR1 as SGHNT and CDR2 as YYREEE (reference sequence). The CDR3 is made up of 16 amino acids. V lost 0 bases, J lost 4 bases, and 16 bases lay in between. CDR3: CASSLGGQSIGYGYTF. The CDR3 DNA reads TGTGCCAGCAGCTTGGGTGGACAGAGTATAGGCTATGGCTACACCTTC.